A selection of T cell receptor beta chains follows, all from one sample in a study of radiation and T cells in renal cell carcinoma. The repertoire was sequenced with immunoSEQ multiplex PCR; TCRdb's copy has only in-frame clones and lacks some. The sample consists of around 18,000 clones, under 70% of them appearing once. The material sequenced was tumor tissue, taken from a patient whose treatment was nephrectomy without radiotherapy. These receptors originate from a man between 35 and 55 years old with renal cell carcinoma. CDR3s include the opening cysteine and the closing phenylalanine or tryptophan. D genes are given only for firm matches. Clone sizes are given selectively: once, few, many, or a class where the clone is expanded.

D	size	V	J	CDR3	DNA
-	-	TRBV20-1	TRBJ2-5	CSAFKQETQYF	TGCAGTGCTTTTAAACAGGAGACCCAGTACTTC
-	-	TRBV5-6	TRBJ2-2	CASSLVGAGISGELFF	TGTGCCAGCAGCCTGGTGGGGGCTGGGATTAGCGGGGAGCTGTTTTTT
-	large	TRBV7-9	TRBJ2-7	CASRPGGLTYEQYF	TGTGCCAGCAGGCCCGGGGGACTCACCTACGAGCAGTACTTC
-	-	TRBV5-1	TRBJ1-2	CASSLGTPNYGYTF	TGCGCCAGCAGCTTGGGGACCCCTAACTATGGCTACACCTTC
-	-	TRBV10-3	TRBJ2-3	CAISGTDTQYF	TGTGCCATCAGTGGCACAGATACGCAGTATTTT
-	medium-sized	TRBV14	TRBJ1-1	CASTLGGNTEAFF	TGTGCCAGCACCTTAGGGGGGAACACTGAAGCTTTCTTT
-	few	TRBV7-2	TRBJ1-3	CASSLGGNSGNTIYF	TGTGCCAGCAGCTTAGGGGGGAACTCTGGAAACACCATATATTTT
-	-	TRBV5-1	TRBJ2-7	CASSLESPRVAGEVGEQYF	TGCGCCAGCAGCTTGGAATCCCCCCGTGTGGCAGGGGAGGTAGGGGAGCAGTACTTC
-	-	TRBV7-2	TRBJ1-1	CASRPRGGGAGTEAFF	TGTGCCAGCCGCCCCCGCGGGGGGGGCGCCGGGACTGAAGCTTTCTTT
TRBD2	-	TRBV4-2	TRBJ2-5	CASSQGLPSGRGETQYF	TGTGCCAGCAGCCAAGGTCTCCCTAGCGGTAGGGGAGAGACCCAGTACTTC
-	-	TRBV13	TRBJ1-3	CASSLDPGRSSGNTIYF	TGTGCCAGCAGCTTAGATCCGGGTAGGTCCTCTGGAAACACCATATATTTT
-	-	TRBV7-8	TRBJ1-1	CASSLGAGAEAFF	TGTGCCAGCAGCCTAGGGGCTGGGGCTGAAGCTTTCTTT
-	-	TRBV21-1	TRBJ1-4	CASSTPGQGSRVANEKLFF	TGTGCCAGCAGCACCCCGGGACAGGGGTCTAGGGTGGCTAATGAAAAACTGTTTTTT
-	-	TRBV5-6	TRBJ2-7	CASSSLAAILREQYF	TGTGCCAGCAGCTCCTTGGCGGCGATCCTTCGGGAGCAGTACTTC
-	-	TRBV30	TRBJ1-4	CAWSVTGQGFEKLFF	TGTGCCTGGAGTGTAACGGGCCAGGGGTTTGAAAAACTGTTTTTT
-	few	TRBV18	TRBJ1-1	CASSLGPNTEAFF	TGTGCCAGCTCCTTGGGGCCAAACACTGAAGCTTTCTTT
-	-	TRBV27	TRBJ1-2	CASSFLGGTYGYTF	TGTGCCAGCAGTTTCCTCGGGGGGACTTATGGCTACACCTTC
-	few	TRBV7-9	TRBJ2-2	CASSSRVPNTGELFF	TGTGCCAGCAGCTCCCGGGTTCCGAACACCGGGGAGCTGTTTTTT
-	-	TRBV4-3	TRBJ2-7	CASSQEFGQPYEQYF	TGCGCCAGCAGCCAAGAATTTGGGCAGCCATACGAGCAGTACTTC
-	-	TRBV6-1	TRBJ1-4	CASSLGIREKLFF	TGTGCCAGCAGTCTGGGGATTCGAGAAAAACTGTTTTTT
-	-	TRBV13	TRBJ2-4	CASSSLDSNKRIQYF	TGTGCCAGCAGTAGCTTAGATTCGAACAAGAGGATCCAGTACTTC
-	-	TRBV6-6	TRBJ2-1	CASSYGRGMNEQFF	TGTGCCAGCAGTTACGGTAGGGGGATGAATGAGCAGTTCTTC
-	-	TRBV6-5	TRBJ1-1	CASSYSVGRLTEAFF	TGTGCCAGCAGTTACTCGGTAGGGCGCCTTACTGAAGCTTTCTTT
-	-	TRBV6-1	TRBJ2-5	CASVKSRYQETQYF	TGTGCCAGCGTGAAGAGTCGGTACCAAGAGACCCAGTACTTC
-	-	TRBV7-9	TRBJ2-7	CASSLGETLYEQYF	TGTGCCAGCAGCTTAGGAGAGACCCTCTACGAGCAGTACTTC
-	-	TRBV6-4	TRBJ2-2	CASSDSEGAGELFF	TGTGCCAGCAGTGACTCGGAGGGGGCGGGGGAGCTGTTTTTT
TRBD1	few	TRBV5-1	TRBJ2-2	CASSWGTDNTGELFF	TGCGCCAGCAGCTGGGGGACAGATAACACCGGGGAGCTGTTTTTT
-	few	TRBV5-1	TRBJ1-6	CASSLGGNPKGPLHF	TGCGCCAGCAGCTTGGGGGGGAATCCAAAAGGACCCCTCCACTTT
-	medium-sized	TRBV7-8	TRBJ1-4	CASSLERGNNEKLFF	TGTGCCAGCAGCTTAGAGCGGGGAAATAATGAAAAACTGTTTTTT
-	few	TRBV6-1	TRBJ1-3	CASIVHSGNTIYF	TGTGCCAGCATCGTTCACTCTGGAAACACCATATATTTT
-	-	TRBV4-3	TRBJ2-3	CASSQQRKRGDTQYF	TGCGCCAGCAGCCAGCAACGAAAAAGAGGAGATACGCAGTATTTT
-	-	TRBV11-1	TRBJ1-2	CASSLGAYGYTF	TGTGCCAGCAGCTTAGGTGCCTATGGCTACACCTTC
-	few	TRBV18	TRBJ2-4	CASTDTTGIKNIQYF	TGTGCCAGCACCGACACGACGGGCATCAAAAACATTCAGTACTTC
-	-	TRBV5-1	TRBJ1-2	CASSLVGGYTF	TGCGCCAGCAGCTTGGTGGGGGGCTACACCTTC
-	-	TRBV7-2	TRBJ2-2	CASSLGLGSGELFF	TGTGCCAGCAGCTTGGGGCTAGGAAGCGGGGAGCTGTTTTTT
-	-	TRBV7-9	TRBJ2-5	CASSLVGNWLQETQYF	TGTGCCAGCAGCTTAGTCGGAAACTGGTTGCAAGAGACCCAGTACTTC
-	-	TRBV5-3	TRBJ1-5	CARSFGNNQPQHF	TGTGCCAGAAGCTTCGGAAACAATCAGCCCCAGCATTTT
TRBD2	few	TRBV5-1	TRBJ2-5	CASSPGGSETQYF	TGCGCCAGCAGCCCGGGCGGGAGTGAGACCCAGTACTTC
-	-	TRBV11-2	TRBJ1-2	CASSLNSNYGYTF	TGTGCCAGCAGCTTAAACAGTAACTATGGCTACACCTTC
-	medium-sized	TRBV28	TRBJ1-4	CASSSGTQFNEKLFF	TGTGCCAGCAGCTCCGGGACGCAATTTAATGAAAAACTGTTTTTT
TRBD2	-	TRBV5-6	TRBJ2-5	CASNGLAGEETQYF	TGTGCCAGCAACGGACTAGCGGGGGAGGAGACCCAGTACTTC